The rows below give T cell receptor beta chains drawn from one sample of a study of cytomegalovirus exposure and HLA in healthy donors. Data came from immunoSEQ multiplex PCR; TCRdb stores just in-frame clones and leaves some out. The sample includes 150,000 to 200,000 clones, around 84% of them seen just once. Sequenced input: PBMCs. Receptor source: a man between 18 and 29 years old in good health and CMV-seronegative. Each CDR3 is given with its conserved first and last residue. D genes are given only for firm matches. Only some rows state a clone size, as once, few, many or a class for expanded clones.

CASSPFRDTNTEAFF TGCGCCAGCAGTCCATTCCGGGACACGAACACTGAAGCTTTCTTT TRBJ1-1 TRBV23-1 . .
CASSGTSGIGEQFF TGTGCCAGCAGCGGGACTAGCGGGATCGGTGAGCAGTTCTTC TRBJ2-1 TRBV6-4 TRBD2 .
CASSPVQGSRSAFYNEQFF TGTGCCAGCTCACCAGTCCAGGGTTCCCGCAGTGCGTTCTACAATGAGCAGTTCTTC TRBJ2-1 TRBV18 . .
CASRAGWNYGYTF TGTGCCAGCAGGGCAGGCTGGAACTATGGCTACACCTTC TRBJ1-2 TRBV25-1 . .
CSSSSQGMEVLYGYTF TGTTCCAGCAGCTCCCAGGGGATGGAGGTTTTATATGGCTACACCTTC TRBJ1-2 TRBV7-9 . .
CASSLSPPSEQFF TGTGCCAGCAGCTTAAGTCCGCCTAGTGAGCAGTTCTTC TRBJ2-1 TRBV7-3 . .
CASSFWTAPYEQYF TGTGCCAGCAGTTTCTGGACAGCGCCCTACGAGCAGTACTTC TRBJ2-7 TRBV28 . .
CASSLVAGEGYTF TGCGCCAGCAGCTTGGTTGCAGGTGAAGGCTACACCTTC TRBJ1-2 TRBV5-1 . once
CASSLGGRSTYEQYF TGTGCCAGCAGCTTAGGCGGGAGGTCTACCTACGAGCAGTACTTC TRBJ2-7 TRBV7-9 TRBD2 .
CASSAGQGKGSGANVLTF TGTGCCAGCTCAGCCGGACAGGGGAAGGGCTCTGGGGCCAACGTCCTGACTTTC TRBJ2-6 TRBV18 TRBD1 .
CASSQDTGQSPYEQYF TGCGCCAGCAGCCAAGATACGGGACAGAGTCCCTACGAGCAGTACTTC TRBJ2-7 TRBV4-3 TRBD1 few
CASRGPNEQFF TGTGCCAGCAGGGGCCCTAATGAGCAGTTCTTC TRBJ2-1 TRBV6-6 . few
CSAGGGTQETQYF TGCAGCGCCGGGGGGGGGACTCAAGAGACCCAGTACTTC TRBJ2-5 TRBV29-1 TRBD2 .
CASSVGGQTTREQYF TGTGCCAGCAGCGTCGGTGGACAGACGACGAGGGAGCAGTACTTC TRBJ2-7 TRBV9 . .
CAIRPHGGQTYEQYF TGTGCCATTAGGCCCCATGGGGGACAGACCTACGAGCAGTACTTC TRBJ2-7 TRBV10-3 TRBD1 .
CASSYEGATNEKLFF TGTGCCAGCAGTTACGAAGGGGCTACTAATGAAAAACTGTTTTTT TRBJ1-4 TRBV6-5 . .
CASSLDRGEEGQYF TGTGCCAGCAGCTTGGACCGGGGGGAGGAGGGGCAGTATTTT TRBJ2-3 TRBV5-6 TRBD2 .
CASSSDPGQGRPLHF TGTGCCAGCAGCTCTGACCCGGGACAGGGTCGCCCCCTCCACTTT TRBJ1-6 TRBV7-2 TRBD1 once
CASSQWPKGAGGRNEQFF TGCGCCAGCAGCCAGTGGCCTAAGGGGGCGGGGGGGCGTAATGAGCAGTTCTTC TRBJ2-1 TRBV4-1 TRBD2 few
CASSGGTRVWGETQYF TGTGCCAGCAGTGGAGGGACAAGGGTATGGGGAGAGACCCAGTACTTC TRBJ2-5 TRBV2 . .
CASSLAVAQGNEQFF TGTGCCAGCAGCCTCGCGGTAGCTCAGGGCAATGAGCAGTTCTTC TRBJ2-1 TRBV13 . .
CASTLRGGTNNQPQHF TGTGCCAGTACCTTGAGGGGGGGGACTAACAATCAGCCCCAGCATTTT TRBJ1-5 TRBV19 . .
CASSLSDGGPYNEQFF TGTGCCAGCAGCTTAAGTGACGGGGGGCCCTACAATGAGCAGTTCTTC TRBJ2-1 TRBV7-8 . .
CASSLSPSGNYEQYF TGCGCCAGCAGCTTGAGTCCGTCCGGGAACTACGAGCAGTACTTC TRBJ2-7 TRBV5-1 . .
CASTAARDQETQYF TGTGCCAGCACCGCGGCGCGGGACCAAGAGACCCAGTACTTC TRBJ2-5 TRBV7-8 . .
CASTRGETQYF TGTGCCAGCACACGAGGAGAGACCCAGTACTTC TRBJ2-5 TRBV11-2 . once
CASRRTTGPPEAFF TGTGCCAGCAGACGCACAACAGGGCCCCCTGAAGCTTTCTTT TRBJ1-1 TRBV6-1 . .
CASSGGGAGNQPQHF TGTGCCAGCAGTGGAGGGGGCGCGGGTAATCAGCCCCAGCATTTT TRBJ1-5 TRBV2 TRBD1 .
CASSPGQGGHEQYF TGTGCCAGCAGCCCGGGACAGGGAGGCCACGAGCAGTACTTC TRBJ2-7 TRBV5-6 TRBD1 .
CSVELAGQGYEQYF TGCAGCGTTGAGCTGGCGGGACAGGGTTACGAGCAGTACTTC TRBJ2-7 TRBV29-1 TRBD1 .
CAWSVVGLGAETQYF TGTGCCTGGAGTGTAGTGGGACTAGGCGCCGAGACCCAGTACTTC TRBJ2-5 TRBV30 TRBD2 .
CASSLYRTGKQPQHF TGTGCCAGCAGTTTATACCGGACAGGGAAGCAGCCCCAGCATTTT TRBJ1-5 TRBV28 TRBD1 .
CAISELGLAGVYTGELFF TGTGCCATCAGTGAGTTGGGACTAGCGGGGGTGTACACCGGGGAGCTGTTTTTT TRBJ2-2 TRBV10-3 TRBD2 .
CASRGGGDGYTF TGTGCCAGCAGGGGGGGTGGGGATGGCTACACCTTC TRBJ1-2 TRBV9 . .
CASRGGQEDTQYF TGTGCCAGCAGGGGGGGGCAGGAGGATACGCAGTATTTT TRBJ2-3 TRBV5-5 . once
CASSPHGQGKHRQYGYTF TGTGCCAGCAGCCCACATGGGCAGGGTAAGCATCGTCAGTATGGCTACACCTTC TRBJ1-2 TRBV7-2 . .
CASSPGTGRQTQYF TGTGCCAGCAGTCCTGGGACAGGGAGACAGACCCAGTACTTC TRBJ2-5 TRBV27 TRBD1 .
CSSSLQQGVRNSPLHF TGTTCCAGCAGCTTACAACAGGGGGTGCGTAATTCACCCCTCCACTTT TRBJ1-6 TRBV7-9 TRBD1 .
CASSPRTHTGSPLHF TGTGCCAGCTCACCAAGGACACATACCGGTTCACCCCTCCACTTT TRBJ1-6 TRBV18 . .
CASSDRDVSSYEQYF TGTGCCAGCAGTGACCGGGATGTCTCATCCTACGAGCAGTACTTC TRBJ2-7 TRBV5-4 . .
CSVEGHNSGNTIYF TGCAGCGTTGAGGGACACAACTCTGGAAACACCATATATTTT TRBJ1-3 TRBV29-1 . .
CATRLAGGNEQFF TGTGCCACCAGACTAGCGGGAGGAAATGAGCAGTTCTTC TRBJ2-1 TRBV28 TRBD2 .
CASSPSSGLQITGELFF TGTGCCAGCAGCCCATCATCGGGACTGCAGATCACCGGGGAGCTGTTTTTT TRBJ2-2 TRBV7-3 . once
CASSYRGPAYTEAFF TGTGCCAGCAGTTATAGGGGCCCGGCGTACACTGAAGCTTTCTTT TRBJ1-1 TRBV6-5 . .
CAISDDSGTQYF TGTGCCATCAGTGACGATTCGGGGACCCAGTACTTC TRBJ2-5 TRBV10-3 . few
CASSLVLVRGPTNTGELFF TGTGCCAGCAGCTTAGTTTTAGTCAGGGGGCCGACGAACACCGGGGAGCTGTTTTTT TRBJ2-2 TRBV7-9 TRBD1 few
CASSPGEAATEAFF TGTGCCAGCTCACCGGGGGAGGCTGCCACTGAAGCTTTCTTT TRBJ1-1 TRBV18 . .
CASSSGQEQETQYF TGTGCCAGCAGTTCTGGACAGGAACAAGAGACCCAGTACTTC TRBJ2-5 TRBV6-1 TRBD1 few
CASGAAAGGVYEQYF TGTGCTAGTGGCGCCGCGGCAGGGGGCGTATACGAGCAGTACTTC TRBJ2-7 TRBV12-5 TRBD1 .
CASSPGLSGTEQYF TGTGCCAGCAGCCCTGGGTTGAGCGGGACCGAGCAGTACTTC TRBJ2-7 TRBV7-3 TRBD2 .
CASSPGQGLETQYF TGTGCCAGCAGCCCGGGACAGGGTTTAGAGACCCAGTACTTC TRBJ2-5 TRBV6-5 TRBD1 .
CASSLHGVQETQYF TGTGCCAGCAGCTTACACGGGGTCCAAGAGACCCAGTACTTC TRBJ2-5 TRBV13 . .
CASGLGSHWQPQHF TGTGCCAGCGGCCTTGGTAGCCACTGGCAGCCCCAGCATTTT TRBJ1-5 TRBV28 . .
CASSGGQGKEQSGNTIYF TGTGCCAGCAGCGGGGGACAGGGAAAGGAACAATCTGGAAACACCATATATTTT TRBJ1-3 TRBV9 TRBD1 .
CASSLLSASYEQYF TGCGCCAGCAGCCTACTTAGCGCGTCCTACGAGCAGTACTTC TRBJ2-7 TRBV5-1 . .
CSAREHTF TGCAGTGCCCGGGAGCACACCTTC TRBJ1-2 TRBV20-1 . .
CASTGQGHTGELFF TGTGCCAGTACCGGACAGGGGCACACCGGGGAGCTGTTTTTT TRBJ2-2 TRBV19 TRBD1 .